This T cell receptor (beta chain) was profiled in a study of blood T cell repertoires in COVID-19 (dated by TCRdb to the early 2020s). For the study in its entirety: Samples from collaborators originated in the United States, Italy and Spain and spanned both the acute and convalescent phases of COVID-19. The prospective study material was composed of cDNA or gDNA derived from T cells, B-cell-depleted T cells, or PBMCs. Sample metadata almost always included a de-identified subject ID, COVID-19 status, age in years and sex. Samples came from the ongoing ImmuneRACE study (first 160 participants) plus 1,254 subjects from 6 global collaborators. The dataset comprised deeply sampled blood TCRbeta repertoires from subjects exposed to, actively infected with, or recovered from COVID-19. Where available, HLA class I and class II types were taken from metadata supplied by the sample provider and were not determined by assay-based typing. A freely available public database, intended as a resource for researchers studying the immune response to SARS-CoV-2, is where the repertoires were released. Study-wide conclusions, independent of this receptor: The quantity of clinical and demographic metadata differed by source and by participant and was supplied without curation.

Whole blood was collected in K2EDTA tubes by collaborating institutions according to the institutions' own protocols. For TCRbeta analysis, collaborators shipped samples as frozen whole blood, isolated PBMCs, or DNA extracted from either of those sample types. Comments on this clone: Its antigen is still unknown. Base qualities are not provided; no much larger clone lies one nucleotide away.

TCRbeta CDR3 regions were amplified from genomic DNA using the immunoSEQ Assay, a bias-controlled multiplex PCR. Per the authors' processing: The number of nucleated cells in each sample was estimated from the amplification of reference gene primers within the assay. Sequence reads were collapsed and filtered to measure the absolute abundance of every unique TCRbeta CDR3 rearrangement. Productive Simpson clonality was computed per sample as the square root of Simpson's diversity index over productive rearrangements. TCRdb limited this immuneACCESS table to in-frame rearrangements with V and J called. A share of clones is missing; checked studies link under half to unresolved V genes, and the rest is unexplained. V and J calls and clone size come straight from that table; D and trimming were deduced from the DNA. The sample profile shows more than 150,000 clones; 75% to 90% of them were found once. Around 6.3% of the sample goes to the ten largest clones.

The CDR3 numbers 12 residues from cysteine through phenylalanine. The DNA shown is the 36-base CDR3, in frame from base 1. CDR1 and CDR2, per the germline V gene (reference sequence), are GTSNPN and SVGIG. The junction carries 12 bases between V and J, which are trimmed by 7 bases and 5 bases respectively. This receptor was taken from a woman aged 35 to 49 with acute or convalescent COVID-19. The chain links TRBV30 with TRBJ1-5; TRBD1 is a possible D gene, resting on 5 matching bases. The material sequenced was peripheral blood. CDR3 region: CAYATDYQPQHF. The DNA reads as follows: TGTGCCTACGCGACAGACTATCAGCCCCAGCATTTT.